This TCR beta chain appears in the sequencing data of a study of T cell changes during pregnancy in multiple sclerosis. This clone appeared once. Data came from immunoSEQ multiplex PCR; TCRdb stores just in-frame clones and leaves some out. This sample has 59,000 or so clones, with 92% found just once. This specimen was peripheral blood, taken in the third trimester of pregnancy. The sequence was obtained from a female donor in good health, enrolled as a control in a pregnancy study.

CDR3 nucleotides: TGCAGCGTTTTCCCCGGGGGGCGGGGGTCATACAATGAGCAGTTCTTC. Translated, it gives CSVFPGGRGSYNEQFF. The gene calls are TRBV29-1 and TRBJ2-1, with D perhaps matching TRBD2 (7 bases). Germline assignment: CDR1 SQVTM and CDR2 ANQGSEA. The CDR3 spans 16 residues. V shed 5 bases and J shed 4 bases, with 21 bases lying between them.